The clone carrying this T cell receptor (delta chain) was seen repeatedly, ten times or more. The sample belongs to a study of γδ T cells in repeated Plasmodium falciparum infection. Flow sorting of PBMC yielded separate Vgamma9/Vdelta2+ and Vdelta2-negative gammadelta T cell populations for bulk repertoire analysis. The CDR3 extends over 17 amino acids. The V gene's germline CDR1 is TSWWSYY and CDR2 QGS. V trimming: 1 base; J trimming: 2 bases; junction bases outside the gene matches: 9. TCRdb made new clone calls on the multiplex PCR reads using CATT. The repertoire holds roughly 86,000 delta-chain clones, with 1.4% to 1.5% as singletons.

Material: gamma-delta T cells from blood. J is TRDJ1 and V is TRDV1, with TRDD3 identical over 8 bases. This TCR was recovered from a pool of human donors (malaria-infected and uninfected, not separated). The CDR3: CALGERVGVGDTDKLIF. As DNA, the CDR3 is TGTGCTCTTGGGGAACGAGTAGGAGTGGGGGATACCGATAAACTCATCTTT.